This TCR beta chain was profiled in a study of shared T cell receptors in the human thymus. The data were produced by immunoSEQ multiplex PCR, yet TCRdb's version contains in-frame clones alone and is incomplete. Of about 710,000 clones listed, around 87% are singletons. Another study also made use of these data, one on human thymus T cells. That source reports: Donors were healthy Finnish babies undergoing corrective operations for congenital heart defects. Thymus tissue was removed during corrective cardiac surgery. Among thymic and blood repertoires, usage of V and J genes appeared biased. Thymic repertoires of unrelated individuals were reported in related research to overlap highly.

The source material was thymocytes. The clonotype comes from a boy less than two years old with a congenital heart defect.

The CDR3, as DNA: TGTGCCAGCAGCTTGTTGACTAGCGGGAGGGTCGGGCAGTTCTTC. The encoded protein is CASSLLTSGRVGQFF. The chain recombines TRBV5-4 with TRBJ2-1; 14 bases match TRBD2. V was clipped by 1 base and J by 12 bases; unmatched bases: 6. The CDR3 is made up of 15 amino acids. Germline CDR1 reads SGHNT; CDR2 reads YYREEE (reference sequence).